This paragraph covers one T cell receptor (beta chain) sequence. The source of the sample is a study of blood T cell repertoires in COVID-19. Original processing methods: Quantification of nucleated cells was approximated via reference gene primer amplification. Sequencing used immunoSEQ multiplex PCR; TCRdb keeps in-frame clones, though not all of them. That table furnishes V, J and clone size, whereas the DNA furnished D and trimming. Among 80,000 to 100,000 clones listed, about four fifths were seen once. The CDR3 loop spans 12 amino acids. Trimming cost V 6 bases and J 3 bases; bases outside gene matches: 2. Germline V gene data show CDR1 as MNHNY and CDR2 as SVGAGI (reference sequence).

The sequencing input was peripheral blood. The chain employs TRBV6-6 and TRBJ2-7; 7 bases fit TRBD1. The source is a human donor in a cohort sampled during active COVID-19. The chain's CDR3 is CASRTGDYEQYF. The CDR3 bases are TGTGCCAGCAGAACAGGGGACTACGAGCAGTACTTC.